The 6 T cell receptor beta chains below come from one sample, sequenced in a study of shared clonotypes between healthy human individuals. Sequencing was performed with immunoSEQ multiplex PCR; in TCRdb, only in-frame clones are kept and a portion is missing. The data show about half a million clones, with 70% to 85% seen just once and more than 10% held by the top ten. The specimen sequenced was PBMCs. The source is a woman between 40 and 55 years old in good health. Some clones in this sample may be carry-over from other donors' samples.

The chain joins TRBV6-5 to TRBJ2-7, with 10 bases lining up with TRBD1. Germline loops: CDR1 MNHEY, CDR2 SVGAGI. CDR3 length: 15 residues. The V and J ends lost 2 bases and 6 bases, in that order; junction bases with no gene match: 7. CDR3 in amino acids: CASSYKDRGFSEQYF. CDR3 sequence (DNA): TGTGCCAGCAGTTACAAGGACAGGGGGTTCAGCGAGCAGTACTTC.

A single count supports this clone. The chain uses TRBV7-2 and TRBJ2-7; D perhaps matches TRBD2 (7 bases). The germline gives CDR1 SGHTA, CDR2 FQGNSA. V dropped 8 bases and J dropped 5 bases, with 16 bases sitting between them. The CDR3 covers 13 residues. CDR3 sequence reads: CASCRGGRHEQYF. The CDR3 DNA follows: TGTGCCAGCTGTAGGGGGGGCCGTCACGAGCAGTACTTC.

This clone showed up just a few times. The same CDR3 can be traced to other DNA sequences in this sample. V usage is TRBV14 and J usage is TRBJ1-1; D is ambiguous. CDR3 length equals 13 residues. Germline CDR1 SGHDN, CDR2 FVKESK. V was pared by 3 bases and J by 1 base, with 6 bases between. Here the CDR3 DNA reads TGTGCCAGCAGCCAGTCACGGAACACTGAAGCTTTCTTT. Its protein product is CASSQSRNTEAFF.

In its sample, this clone was seen many times. The chain combines TRBV5-4 with TRBJ2-1; D may be TRBD1 or TRBD2 (5 bases each). The CDR3 runs 14 residues. Trimming removed 4 bases from V and 5 bases from J, with 13 bases in between. CDR1 is SGHNT and CDR2 is YYREEE in the germline V gene (reference sequence). This CDR3 reads CASSLRDPNNEQFF. CDR3 bases: TGTGCCAGCAGCCTCCGGGACCCTAACAATGAGCAGTTCTTC.

The rearrangement joins TRBV10-3 to TRBJ2-5, with TRBD2 identical over 14 bases. Germline CDR1 is ENHRY and CDR2 is SYGVKD. This CDR3 is built from 17 residues. J lost 4 bases, V lost 6 bases, and 10 bases had no gene match. CDR3 DNA sequence: TGTGCCATCAGCCCGGGACTAGCGGGAGAGTGGGCAGAGACCCAGTACTTC. The encoded protein is CAISPGLAGEWAETQYF.

CDR3 bases: TGTGCCAGCAGCTCGGGACTATTAGGTGAAAATGAGCAGTTCTTC. Amino acids: CASSSGLLGENEQFF. This chain connects TRBV7-9 to TRBJ2-1, with 7 bases aligning to TRBD2. Germline V gives CDR1 SEHNR, CDR2 FQNEAQ (reference sequence). The CDR3 spans 15 residues. J lost 7 bases, V lost 4 bases, and 10 bases had no gene match.